This T cell receptor (beta chain) was captured in a study of T cell repertoires in cytomegalovirus infection. With 3 bases removed from V and 1 base from J, the gap between germline ends came to 10 bases. CDR1 and CDR2 (germline): MDHEN, SYDVKM. The CDR3 consists of 14 residues. One entry per CDR3 protein results from TCRdb running MiXCR on the reads. Among roughly 140,000 distinct CDR3 sequences listed, 23% were seen once. The chain joins TRBV28 to TRBJ2-7; D is perhaps TRBD1 (5 bases). Sequencing used PBMCs. The TCR sequence derives from a human donor in good health (CMV status not recorded). Some clones in this sample may be carry-over from other donors' samples. The CDR3 sequence is CASSFPGLSYEQYF. The CDR3 nucleotides read TGTGCCAGCAGTTTCCCAGGGTTATCCTACGAGCAGTACTTC.